A single sample gave rise to the 10 T cell receptor beta chains below, sequenced in a study of beta chain features in type 1 diabetes. The study reverse transcribed the entire isolated RNA, so it sequenced expressed TCRB transcripts. Sequencing used immunoSEQ multiplex PCR; TCRdb keeps in-frame clones, though not all of them. In the table there are under 500,000 clones, 30% of which are singletons. The sample taken for sequencing was naive CD4+ T cells from blood. All receptors come from a man aged 18 to 30 in good health.

The chain carries TRBV5-4 and TRBJ2-7, with a possible D match to TRBD2 (5 bases). CDR1 and CDR2 from the germline V gene are SGHNT and YYREEE (reference sequence). The CDR3 has 14 residues. The V gene lost 4 bases and the J gene lost 5 bases, with 16 bases spanning the gap. The CDR3 sequence is CASSAGPSEDEQYF. DNA of the CDR3: TGTGCCAGCAGCGCGGGCCCTAGTGAGGACGAGCAGTACTTC.

The J gene is TRBJ2-1, the V gene TRBV7-2; 12 bases line up with TRBD1. V trimming: 5 bases; J trimming: 7 bases; junction bases outside the gene matches: 6. Germline V lookup: CDR1 SGHTA, CDR2 FQGNSA. This CDR3 contains 15 residues. Written as DNA, the CDR3 is TGTGCCAGCAGCCTCCGGGACAGGGGGCTTAATGAGCAGTTCTTC. Protein product: CASSLRDRGLNEQFF. Combining the CDR3 with reference TRBV7-2 and TRBJ2-1 gives the whole variable domain GAGVSQSPSNKVTEKGKDVELRCDPISGHTALYWYRQSLGQGLEFLIYFQGNSAPDKSGLPSDRFSAERTGGSVSTLTIQRTQQEDSAVYLCASSLRDRGLNEQFFGPGTRLTVL.

This chain links TRBV9 with TRBJ2-1, with D unresolved. From germline, CDR1 is SGDLS and CDR2 YYNGEE. V was cut by 3 bases and J by 4 bases, with 11 bases left in between. The CDR3 consists of 14 residues. CDR3 coding DNA: TGTGCCAGCAGCGCCCTTCCTAGGTACAATGAGCAGTTCTTC. Translated, it gives CASSALPRYNEQFF.

The J gene is TRBJ2-7, the V gene TRBV9, with D tentatively TRBD2 (6 bases). The CDR3 extends over 14 amino acids. V was shortened by 4 bases and J by 6 bases, with 17 bases between the two germline ends. CDR1 is SGDLS, CDR2 YYNGEE, per germline. In DNA, the CDR3 is TGTGCCAGCAGCACCGGGACTGGGGCACTCGAGCAGTACTTC. Translated, it gives CASSTGTGALEQYF.

The chain uses TRBV5-6 and TRBJ1-2; a possible D gene is TRBD1 (5 bases). The CDR3 consists of 11 residues. Trimming took off 4 bases at V and 8 bases at J, with 9 bases between the two ends. Looked up from germline, CDR1 is SGHDT and CDR2 is YYEEEE. CDR3 in DNA: TGTGCCAGCAGCCATCAGGGAGGCTACACCTTC. Its translation: CASSHQGGYTF.

The V and J genes are TRBV7-2 and TRBJ2-7; 12 bases line up with TRBD2. This CDR3 region has 16 residues. The germline V gene encodes CDR1 SGHTA and CDR2 FQGNSA. V lost 1 base, J lost 5 bases, and 6 bases stayed unmatched. This CDR3 is CASSLEASGRVDEQYF. The CDR3 DNA sequence: TGTGCCAGCAGCTTAGAGGCTAGCGGGAGGGTTGACGAGCAGTACTTC.

The chain links TRBV4-3 to TRBJ2-3; D is perhaps TRBD1 or TRBD2 (6 bases each). Germline V CDR1 and CDR2: LGHNA, YSLEER. V was clipped by 5 bases and J by 3 bases, with 18 bases between them. CDR3 length equals 16 residues. CDR3 sequence (DNA): TGCGCCAGCAGCGACGGGGGCAGGAAGGGTACAGATACGCAGTATTTT. This encodes CASSDGGRKGTDTQYF.

This clone was recorded a few times. The chain combines TRBV29-1 with TRBJ2-5; D is possibly TRBD2 (5 bases). Deletions cut 7 bases from V and 5 bases from J, with 20 bases between. Looked up from germline, CDR1 is SQVTM and CDR2 is ANQGSEA. This CDR3 is built from 14 residues. The chain's CDR3 is CSGKIGITSETQYF. Here the CDR3 DNA reads TGCAGCGGTAAAATCGGGATCACGTCGGAGACCCAGTACTTC.

This clone has just a few counts. The V call is TRBV29-1, the J call TRBJ2-1; 7 bases map to TRBD2. This CDR3 comprises 16 residues. V lost 2 bases, J lost 0 bases, and 7 bases stayed unmatched. Germline CDR1 is SQVTM and CDR2 is ANQGSEA. CDR3 nucleotides: TGCAGCGTTGAAAGACTAGCCCGAGGCTCCTACAATGAGCAGTTCTTC. It translates to CSVERLARGSYNEQFF.

The chain couples TRBV25-1 to TRBJ2-5; the D gene is possibly TRBD1 (6 bases). The germline CDR1 and CDR2 sequences are MGHDK and SYGVNS. The CDR3 runs to 14 residues. The V gene lost 4 bases and the J gene lost 7 bases, with 16 bases spanning the gap. The CDR3 protein is CASSAAQGSGTQYF. CDR3 in DNA: TGTGCCAGCAGTGCTGCGCAGGGGTCGGGGACCCAGTACTTC.